One sample yielded the 13 T cell receptor beta chains listed below, sequenced in a study of CD4+ T cells in melanoma. The table came from immunoSEQ multiplex PCR; TCRdb's copy has only in-frame clones and leaves some out. The sample holds 110,000 to 150,000 clones, around 90% seen once. The receptor source for this set is a human donor with melanoma.

The CDR3 loop is CASRPGGGGNYGYTF. CDR3 DNA: TGCGCCAGCAGACCCGGGGGGGGTGGCAACTATGGCTACACCTTC. The chain joins TRBV5-1 to TRBJ1-2, with D possibly TRBD1 on 5 matching bases. Germline CDR1 SGHRS, CDR2 YFSETQ. The CDR3 runs 15 residues. Trimming took off 5 bases at V and 2 bases at J, with 16 bases between the two ends.

This chain joins TRBV14 and TRBJ1-3, with no clear D. This CDR3 comprises 16 residues. Germline assignment: CDR1 SGHDN and CDR2 FVKESK. V dropped 3 bases and J dropped 3 bases, with 15 bases sitting between them. As DNA, the CDR3 is TGTGCCAGCAGCCAGGGGTTATGGGCGGGTGGAAACACCATATATTTT. Protein product: CASSQGLWAGGNTIYF.

The J gene is TRBJ2-7, the V gene TRBV11-3; 7 nucleotides align to TRBD1. Germline trimming cut 0 bases from V and 2 bases from J; bases unmatched to any gene: 4. This CDR3 region has 15 residues. Germline-derived CDR1 and CDR2 are SGHNT and YENEEA. The CDR3 loop reads CASSLETGYPYEQYF. CDR3 coding DNA: TGTGCCAGCAGCTTAGAGACAGGGTATCCCTACGAGCAGTACTTC.

The chain employs TRBV5-1 and TRBJ2-2; 8 bases align to TRBD2. The junction had 17 bases not matched to a gene; V was cut back by 4 bases and J by 6 bases. CDR3 length: 18 residues. Germline values: CDR1 SGHRS, CDR2 YFSETQ. In DNA, the CDR3 is TGCGCCAGCAGCAACACCCCGGGGGGGAGAAGATATCCCGGGGAGCTGTTTTTT. It specifies CASSNTPGGRRYPGELFF.

The V call is TRBV25-1, the J call TRBJ1-2, with D uncertain. The CDR3 runs to 12 residues. CDR1 MGHDK and CDR2 SYGVNS come from the germline V gene. V was clipped by 4 bases and J by 7 bases, with 10 bases between them. CDR3 sequence: CASSVRLAGYTF. The CDR3 region has the DNA TGTGCCAGCAGTGTCCGATTGGCTGGCTACACCTTC.

The CDR3 loop reads CASSDHLFRDRGRSVEQFF. Written as DNA, the CDR3 is TGTGCCAGCAGTGACCACCTGTTCCGGGACAGGGGACGATCGGTTGAGCAGTTCTTC. The chain recombines TRBV6-1 with TRBJ2-1; TRBD1 aligns across 10 bases. The CDR3 sequence is 19 residues long. The V segment lost 3 bases and the J segment 9 bases; nucleotides outside the gene matches: 20. Germline V gene lookup returns CDR1 MNHNS and CDR2 SASEGT.

The rearrangement uses TRBV27 and TRBJ1-5; D is undetermined. This CDR3 has 15 residues. Between the trimmed V and J ends, which lost 2 bases and 2 bases, there was a span of 10 bases. In germline, CDR1 is MNHEY, CDR2 SMNVEV (reference sequence). The DNA of the CDR3 is TGTGCCAGCAGTTTAGTTGGTGGCGGCAATCAGCCCCAGCATTTT. Protein sequence: CASSLVGGGNQPQHF.

This chain connects TRBV5-1 to TRBJ1-2, with no clear D. Deletions cut 3 bases from V and 7 bases from J, with 22 bases between. The length of the CDR3 is 16 residues. CDR1 is SGHRS, CDR2 YFSETQ, per germline. The CDR3, as DNA: TGCGCCAGCAGCTCTGGAGGCAGCGTGCCCCTTAGTGGCTACACCTTC. Protein product: CASSSGGSVPLSGYTF.

The chain is built from TRBV9 and TRBJ2-1; TRBD2 is a possible D gene (6 bases). V was pared by 3 bases and J by 15 bases, with 19 bases between. This CDR3 has 13 amino acids. The germline V gene encodes CDR1 SGDLS and CDR2 YYNGEE. The DNA for the CDR3 is TGTGCCAGCAGCGCCGGACTAACCTATTCCCCGTTCTTC. This translates into CASSAGLTYSPFF.

In DNA, the CDR3 is TGTGCCAGCAGCTTAGAGCCTGCATTCTTCGGATACGAGCAGTACTTC. Its translation is CASSLEPAFFGYEQYF. The chain carries TRBV7-2 and TRBJ2-7; D is unclear. Trimming took off 1 base at V and 4 bases at J, with 17 bases between the two ends. This CDR3 contains 16 residues. CDR1 and CDR2 from the germline V gene are SGHTA and FQGNSA.

The V call is TRBV5-1, the J call TRBJ2-3; D might be TRBD2 (6 bases). The CDR3 runs 15 residues. V lost 0 bases and J 2 bases, leaving 10 bases between the germline ends. Germline V gives CDR1 SGHRS, CDR2 YFSETQ. CDR3 bases: TGCGCCAGCAGCTTGGACGGGGGTTTCACAGATACGCAGTATTTT. Its protein product is CASSLDGGFTDTQYF.

V is TRBV7-9 and J is TRBJ2-5; 7 nucleotides agree with TRBD1. V lost 2 bases, J lost 1 base, and 7 bases stayed unmatched. Looked up from germline, CDR1 is SEHNR and CDR2 is FQNEAQ (reference sequence). The CDR3 spans 16 residues. The CDR3, as DNA: TGTGCCAGCAGCTTACCGGACAGGCTTCTCCAAGAGACCCAGTACTTC. Encoded protein: CASSLPDRLLQETQYF.

The chain carries TRBV14 and TRBJ2-5; the match to TRBD2 covers 9 bases. The CDR3 sequence is 17 residues long. The V and J ends lost 0 bases and 0 bases, in that order; junction bases with no gene match: 5. Germline-derived CDR1 and CDR2 are SGHDN and FVKESK. The CDR3, as DNA: TGTGCCAGCAGCCAAGACCGGACTAGCGCGGACCAAGAGACCCAGTACTTC. It specifies CASSQDRTSADQETQYF.